This entry features one TCR beta chain sequence. V lost 4 bases and J lost 3; bases outside the gene matches: 6. Germline-derived CDR1 and CDR2 are SGHTA and FQGTGA. The CDR3 is 14 residues long. The sample belongs to a study of T cell responses to AZD1222 COVID-19 vaccine. Profiled with immunoSEQ multiplex PCR; TCRdb holds only in-frame clones, not every one. The data hold around 67,000 clones, with around four fifths observed a single time. Sequenced material: peripheral blood, taken on day 0 of AZD1222 vaccination. The sequence derives from an adult in good health. The J gene is TRBJ2-7, the V gene TRBV7-3, with 7 nucleotides matching TRBD2. CDR3 amino acids: CASSSHREDYEQYF. CDR3 coding DNA: TGTGCCAGCAGCTCGCATCGGGAGGACTACGAGCAGTACTTC.